This passage covers 27 T cell receptor beta chains from one sample sequenced in a study of response to subunit inactivated influenza vaccine. Each CDR3 protein is one row after TCRdb ran MiXCR on the RT-PCR reads. The sample holds a few hundred thousand distinct CDR3 sequences; approximately 15% are singletons and the top ten take 8.5% to 14%. Specimen: PBMCs from blood, collected 11 to 12 days after vaccination. The receptors were sampled from a man aged 50 to 59 who received an inactivated influenza vaccine.

This clonotype has more than one count but fewer than ten. This sequence joins TRBV12-3 or TRBV12-4 and TRBJ2-1, with 10 bases lining up with TRBD2. The V and J ends lost 8 bases and 6 bases, in that order; junction bases with no gene match: 4. The CDR3 sequence is 13 residues long. The CDR3 loop is CASLLAGPNEQFF. The CDR3 bases are TGTGCCAGCTTACTAGCGGGGCCCAATGAGCAGTTCTTC.

This clonotype came up a few times. The genes are TRBV4-2 and TRBJ1-5; 7 bases are a match to TRBD1. Trimming removed 1 base from V and 6 bases from J; junction bases left unmatched: 6. This CDR3 is 15 amino acids long. Per germline, CDR1 LGHNA and CDR2 YNFKEQ. As DNA, the CDR3 is TGTGCCAGCAGCCAAGGTCTCCAGGGGGGTCAGCCCCAGCATTTT. It codes for CASSQGLQGGQPQHF.

This clonotype was counted only a few times. The V and J genes are TRBV4-3 and TRBJ1-1, with D uncertain. Looked up from germline, CDR1 is LGHNA and CDR2 is YSLEER. The CDR3 spans 15 residues. Trimming took 1 base from V and 1 from J, leaving 10 bases between them. This CDR3 is CASSQVDRPNTEAFF. CDR3 sequence (DNA): TGCGCCAGCAGCCAAGTAGACCGACCGAACACTGAAGCTTTCTTT.

This clonotype was seen a few times. The chain is built from TRBV7-2 and TRBJ1-2; tentative D call: TRBD1 (6 bases). CDR1 and CDR2 from the germline V gene are SGHTA and FQGNSA. Trimming shortened V by 2 bases and J by 5 bases, and 15 bases separated the two germline ends. This CDR3 has 15 amino acids. The CDR3: CASSLHLDSLYGYTF. Here the CDR3 DNA reads TGTGCCAGCAGCTTACATCTGGACAGCTTGTATGGCTACACCTTC.

The table lists this clonotype with many counts. The chain employs TRBV29-1 and TRBJ1-5; 7 positions match TRBD1. The CDR3 consists of 14 residues. Germline V gives CDR1 SQVTM, CDR2 ANQGSEA. After removal of 2 bases from V and 1 base from J, the junction contained 2 bases not matched to a gene. CDR3 DNA sequence: TGCAGCGTTGAAATACAGGGGAGCAATCAGCCCCAGCATTTT. This translates into CSVEIQGSNQPQHF.

The chain links TRBV20-1 to TRBJ2-1; 8 bases align to TRBD2. CDR1 is DFQATT, CDR2 SNEGSKA, per germline (reference sequence). Trimming removed 3 bases from V and 0 bases from J; junction bases left unmatched: 7. The CDR3 runs to 16 residues. CDR3 DNA: TGCAGTGCTAGTTTTAGCGGGAAGGCCTCCTACAATGAGCAGTTCTTC. Translation: CSASFSGKASYNEQFF.

CDR3 nucleotide sequence: TGTGCCAGCAGCTTAGTGGCGGTCACCTACAATGAGCAGTTCTTC. Its protein is CASSLVAVTYNEQFF. The chain uses TRBV11-1 and TRBJ2-1; no firm D call. Between the trimmed V and J ends, which lost 1 base and 2 bases, there was a span of 9 bases. CDR3 length: 15 amino acids. Germline CDR1 SGHAT, CDR2 FQDESV (reference sequence).

This clonotype has a count of ten or more. The J gene is TRBJ1-5, the V gene TRBV19; perhaps TRBD1 as D (5 bases). The V end was cut by 3 bases, the J end by 2 bases, with 14 bases between. Germline V lookup: CDR1 LNHDA, CDR2 SQIVND (reference sequence). The CDR3 length is 16 residues. The CDR3 DNA reads as TGTGCCAGTAGTATTACGGGGCAGAGAGGCAATCAGCCCCAGCATTTT. It encodes CASSITGQRGNQPQHF.

This clonotype was observed a handful of times. The genes are TRBV6-5 and TRBJ1-6; D is perhaps TRBD1 (5 bases). The V and J ends lost 3 bases and 6 bases respectively, with 12 bases between them. Germline V gives CDR1 MNHEY, CDR2 SVGAGI. CDR3 size: 15 residues. The CDR3 DNA is TGTGCCAGCAGTTATGCGGCCCAGGGTAATTCACCCCTCCACTTT. Amino acids: CASSYAAQGNSPLHF.

This clonotype was seen only a few times. The chain joins TRBV11-3 to TRBJ2-1; no clear D. The CDR3 runs 16 residues. Per the germline V gene, CDR1 is SGHNT and CDR2 is YENEEA. With 6 bases removed from V and 0 bases from J, the gap between germline ends came to 15 bases. This CDR3 is CASSSSDVRSYNEQFF. The CDR3 DNA reads TGTGCCAGCAGTTCCTCCGACGTACGCTCCTACAATGAGCAGTTCTTC.

In this sample, this clonotype turned up many times. The gene calls are TRBV5-1 and TRBJ2-7; 7 nucleotides align to TRBD1. V trimming: 2 bases; J trimming: 5 bases; junction bases outside the gene matches: 4. This CDR3 spans 13 amino acids. In germline, CDR1 is SGHRS, CDR2 YFSETQ. The DNA of the CDR3 is TGCGCCAGCAGCTTCAGACAGGGCCACGAGCAGTACTTC. As protein: CASSFRQGHEQYF.

This clonotype was counted between two and nine times. This chain connects TRBV5-1 to TRBJ2-6, with 8 bases fitting TRBD2. There are 19 residues in the CDR3. Unmatched junction bases numbered 11, after V lost 0 bases and J lost 3 bases. Germline V gene lookup returns CDR1 SGHRS and CDR2 YFSETQ. The DNA for the CDR3 is TGCGCCAGCAGCTTGGGTCCGCGGGGGGCGGTTTTTGGGGCCAACGTCCTGACTTTC. It specifies CASSLGPRGAVFGANVLTF.

This chain joins TRBV24-1 and TRBJ2-3; D perhaps matches TRBD1 (6 bases). Looked up from germline, CDR1 is KGHDR and CDR2 is SFDVKD. The CDR3 runs to 13 residues. V lost 9 bases and J 1 base, leaving 10 bases between the germline ends. CDR3 sequence: CATGGHRTDTQYF. CDR3 nucleotides: TGTGCCACCGGGGGACATCGCACAGATACGCAGTATTTT.

The chain links TRBV11-2 to TRBJ2-5; D uncertain. CDR1 SGHAT and CDR2 FQNNGV come from the germline V gene. The CDR3 sequence is 15 residues long. V lost 2 bases, J lost 0 bases, and 10 bases lay in between. CDR3 region: CASSLTPQYQETQYF. As DNA, the CDR3 is TGTGCCAGCAGCTTAACCCCACAGTACCAAGAGACCCAGTACTTC.

The table lists this clonotype with a count of one. The chain combines TRBV4-1 with TRBJ2-2; TRBD1 agrees at 7 bases. Germline-derived CDR1 and CDR2 are MGHRA and YSYEKL. The CDR3 totals 15 residues. Trimming at V came to 2 bases and at J to 7 bases, leaving 7 bases not matched to a gene. The CDR3 DNA reads as TGCGCCAGCAGCCAATACAGGGGAGATGGCGGGGAGCTGTTTTTT. This codes for CASSQYRGDGGELFF.

The rearrangement joins TRBV7-9 to TRBJ1-6; D perhaps matches TRBD1 (6 bases). CDR1 SEHNR and CDR2 FQNEAQ come from the germline V gene (reference sequence). V shed 5 bases and J shed 12 bases, with 14 bases lying between them. This CDR3 has 13 amino acids. CDR3 nucleotides: TGTGCCAGCAGCCGCAGGGGTGGGAGACCCCTCCACTTT. Its protein is CASSRRGGRPLHF.

The chain recombines TRBV29-1 with TRBJ2-7, with no clear D. Germline V lookup: CDR1 SQVTM, CDR2 ANQGSEA. V lost 3 bases and J 0 bases, leaving 6 bases between the germline ends. CDR3 length: 12 residues. CDR3 sequence: CSVDLGSYEQYF. The CDR3 DNA reads TGCAGCGTTGACTTGGGCTCCTACGAGCAGTACTTC.

This clonotype was picked up a small number of times. This chain links TRBV11-1 with TRBJ2-1, with 16 bases lining up with TRBD2. CDR1 is SGHAT, CDR2 FQDESV, per germline (reference sequence). This CDR3 has 18 residues. V was clipped by 5 bases and J by 4 bases; unmatched bases: 8. This chain's CDR3 is CASSTGTSGRAAYNEQFF. The CDR3 region has the DNA TGTGCCAGCAGCACCGGGACTAGCGGGAGGGCCGCGTACAATGAGCAGTTCTTC.

The chain employs TRBV3-1 and TRBJ2-7, with a weak D call TRBD2 (5 bases). Per germline, CDR1 LGHDT and CDR2 YNNKEL (reference sequence). This CDR3 contains 17 residues. Trimming pared 1 base from V and 1 base from J, leaving 17 bases between. The chain's CDR3 is CASSQVLSSGTSYEQYF. The CDR3 DNA follows: TGTGCCAGCAGCCAAGTACTTTCGAGCGGTACATCCTACGAGCAGTACTTC.

The genes are TRBV20-1 and TRBJ2-2; 11 bases are a match to TRBD1. This CDR3 comprises 14 residues. V dropped 5 bases and J dropped 6; count of bases not matched to a gene: 5. Per germline, CDR1 DFQATT and CDR2 SNEGSKA (reference sequence). As DNA, the CDR3 is TGCAGTGCTCCCCGGGACAGGGGGGCCGGGGAGCTGTTTTTT. This encodes CSAPRDRGAGELFF.

This chain links TRBV29-1 with TRBJ2-5, with 7 bases that match TRBD1. The CDR3 runs 15 residues. CDR1 SQVTM and CDR2 ANQGSEA come from the germline V gene. J lost 10 bases, V lost 6 bases, and 20 bases had no gene match. DNA of the CDR3: TGCAGCGTCGCGAGGGGACATTCTACGTCAGGGGGCCAGTACTTC. Amino acid sequence: CSVARGHSTSGGQYF.

This clonotype appeared a few times. This chain uses TRBV28 with TRBJ1-3; the D is unclear. This CDR3 contains 15 residues. The V gene's germline CDR1 is MDHEN and CDR2 SYDVKM. Trimming pared 5 bases from V and 1 base from J, leaving 12 bases between. In nucleotides, the CDR3 is TGTGCCAGCAGTGGGCAAGGGTATTCTGGAAACACCATATATTTT. It translates to CASSGQGYSGNTIYF.

This clonotype was seen ten or more times. V gene TRBV29-1 combines with J gene TRBJ2-5; 7 positions agree with TRBD1. There are 15 residues in the CDR3. The trim removed 3 bases at V and 2 bases at J, leaving 9 bases unmatched. Germline V gene data show CDR1 as SQVTM and CDR2 as ANQGSEA. This CDR3 reads CSVDLRGQYQETQYF. CDR3 nucleotide sequence: TGCAGCGTTGACCTGAGGGGACAGTATCAAGAGACCCAGTACTTC.

This chain links TRBV4-3 with TRBJ2-1; unclear D gene. V lost 1 base, J lost 10 bases, and 11 bases lay in between. Per germline, CDR1 LGHNA and CDR2 YSLEER. This CDR3 is built from 13 residues. The CDR3 nucleotides read TGCGCCAGCAGCCAAGGTTTGGACCTCGAGCAGTTCTTC. This encodes CASSQGLDLEQFF.

The chain employs TRBV10-2 and TRBJ2-7, with a weak D call TRBD2 (5 bases). The germline V gene has CDR1 WSHSY and CDR2 SAAADI. The CDR3 loop spans 14 amino acids. Trimming took off 4 bases at V and 4 bases at J, with 14 bases between the two ends. The CDR3 loop is CASSVGVGSYEQYF. The CDR3, as DNA: TGCGCCAGCAGTGTCGGGGTAGGTTCATACGAGCAGTACTTC.

The sample holds a few counts of this clonotype. The chain combines TRBV10-3 with TRBJ2-7; no definite D call. Trimming pared 2 bases from V and 0 bases from J, leaving 2 bases between. The germline CDR1 and CDR2 sequences are ENHRY and SYGVKD. The CDR3 sequence is 12 residues long. The CDR3 sequence: CAISENSYEQYF. DNA for the CDR3: TGTGCCATCAGTGAGAACTCCTACGAGCAGTACTTC.

The chain carries TRBV5-8 and TRBJ2-2, with D uncertain. Germline-derived CDR1 and CDR2 are SGHTS and YDEGEE. This CDR3 has 13 residues. Trimming removed 4 bases at V and 7 bases at J, with 11 bases between. CDR3 nucleotides: TGTGCCAGCAGCCTGACAAGATTCGGGGAGCTGTTTTTT. Its translation: CASSLTRFGELFF.